These T cell receptor beta chains were read from a single sample in a study of identical twins. TCRdb redid the calling of the 5' RACE reads with MiXCR, one entry per CDR3 protein. Among under 400,000 distinct CDR3 sequences listed, 9% to 10% were seen once. Sequencing was done on a sample of naive T cells sorted from blood. The receptors stem from a woman aged 50 to 65 in good health. The conserved cysteine and the conserved F or W are not part of the CDR3 here. Fields, in order: V gene, D gene, CDR3 protein. A D gene is named only where the DNA matches it firmly.

>TRBV3-1|TRBD1
ASSQGDSREKLF
>TRBV12-3/TRBV12-4|NA
ASSKSGTYNEQF
>TRBV7-2|NA
ASSLAGVGSGNTIY
>TRBV12-3/TRBV12-4|NA
ASSLTENTEAF
>TRBV20-1|TRBD2
SAPGRLAGVGETQY
>TRBV27|TRBD1
ASSLEPGTVSYNEQF
>TRBV7-9|NA
ASSFSPRGDNEQF
>TRBV12-3/TRBV12-4|NA
ASRWEAGAGANVLT
>TRBV4-1|NA
ASSRATLDEQF
>TRBV5-1|NA
ASSPHGGADLMAGELF
>TRBV7-9|NA
ASSHSVRGYNEQF
>TRBV7-6|TRBD1
ASSLERGRGEQY
>TRBV20-1|TRBD2
SARVGGRAKSYNEQF
>TRBV20-1|TRBD2
SAIDGGRAGELF
>TRBV3-1|NA
ASSQAWREQF
>TRBV25-1|NA
ASSEAPGSYNEQF
>TRBV6-6|TRBD1
ASSPDRGREF
>TRBV12-3/TRBV12-4|TRBD2
ASSLSPSGLDTQY
>TRBV21-1|NA
ASSKGGTGLLQASLNTEAF
>TRBV6-6|NA
ASRQGYNEQF
>TRBV3-1|NA
ASSQSGLPQETQY
>TRBV5-1|NA
ASRTQGIRGDTEAF
>TRBV29-1|NA
SVDLARSTQY
>TRBV5-1|NA
ASRGGPGNTEAF
>TRBV29-1|NA
SVDRNTEAF
>TRBV15|NA
ATSRDKSGYEKLF
>TRBV7-9|TRBD2
ASSSGLAEETQY
>TRBV3-1|NA
ASSQSRRGQETQY
>TRBV25-1|NA
ASSAPGSGPQY
>TRBV27|NA
ATWGEGTKF
>TRBV12-3/TRBV12-4|NA
ATQRWEQY
>TRBV5-1|TRBD1
ASSREQGATNTEAF
>TRBV6-6|TRBD1
ASRGTGPSTDTQY
>TRBV5-1|TRBD2
ASSTSGSWYTDTQY
>TRBV5-1|NA
ASSLEGFTGELF
>TRBV19|TRBD2
ASSVGTSGFYEQY
>TRBV20-1|NA
SARPKETQY
>TRBV20-1|TRBD2
SAPGPSGSWETQY
>TRBV7-8|TRBD1
ASSLGDRGREQY
>TRBV27|NA
ASSLSGVNEQF
>TRBV4-1|TRBD2
ASSHRGLAGEEQF
>TRBV5-1|NA
ASSLTSFYEQF
>TRBV7-6|NA
ASSWGRTDNEQF
>TRBV6-1|NA
ASTDPGLANTEAF
>TRBV5-5|NA
ASSLGALVYGYT
>TRBV2|TRBD1
ASSAGTGSYEQY
>TRBV3-1|NA
ASSNRMAGEKLF